One sample yielded the 25 T cell receptor beta chains listed below, sequenced in a study of glioma-infiltrating T cells after dendritic cell vaccination. Data came from immunoSEQ multiplex PCR; TCRdb stores just in-frame clones and leaves some out. The sample lists about 82,000 clones; around nine tenths were seen once. The material was blood, obtained before dendritic cell vaccination. The origin of the receptors is a human donor with glioblastoma.

The V call is TRBV6-5, the J call TRBJ1-5; possibly TRBD1 for D (5 bases). The germline V gene encodes CDR1 MNHEY and CDR2 SVGAGI. V was clipped by 4 bases and J by 5 bases, with 12 bases between them. The CDR3 has 14 residues. CDR3 bases: TGTGCCAGCAGTTCCCATGGGGCCGATCAGCCCCAGCATTTT. Protein product: CASSSHGADQPQHF.

In DNA, the CDR3 is TGCGCCAGCAGTCCGAGACTGACTAACTATGGCTACACCTTC. Protein sequence: CASSPRLTNYGYTF. This rearrangement joins TRBV5-1 to TRBJ1-2, with D unclear. Germline values: CDR1 SGHRS, CDR2 YFSETQ. V lost 5 bases and J lost 0, with 11 bases in between. The CDR3 consists of 14 residues. Variable domain in full (rest from reference TRBV5-1 and TRBJ1-2): KAGVTQTPRYLIKTRGQQVTLSCSPISGHRSVSWYQQTPGQGLQFLFEYFSETQRNKGNFPGRFSGRQFSNSRSEMNVSTLELGDSALYLCASSPRLTNYGYTFGSGTRLTVV.

The genes are TRBV7-9 and TRBJ1-1; 10 bases fit TRBD1. This CDR3 contains 15 residues. Germline values: CDR1 SEHNR, CDR2 FQNEAQ (reference sequence). J was trimmed by 4 bases and V by 4 bases; bases with no gene match: 6. This CDR3 is CASSWGQGQGTEAFF. The CDR3, as DNA: TGTGCCAGCAGCTGGGGACAGGGGCAAGGCACTGAAGCTTTCTTT.

The gene calls are TRBV7-8 and TRBJ1-1; maybe TRBD1 (6 bases). V dropped 1 base and J dropped 5 bases, with 11 bases sitting between them. This CDR3 comprises 14 residues. Germline CDR1 reads SGHVS; CDR2 reads FQNEAQ. CDR3: CASSLEAGVTEAFF. In DNA, the CDR3 is TGTGCCAGCAGCTTAGAGGCAGGGGTTACTGAAGCTTTCTTT.

The chain combines TRBV30 with TRBJ1-2, with 9 positions matching TRBD1. There are 14 residues in the CDR3. Germline loops: CDR1 GTSNPN, CDR2 SVGIG (reference sequence). V gave up 3 bases and J gave up 9 bases; unmatched junction bases: 11. DNA for the CDR3: TGTGCCTGGAGCGTTGACAGGGGGGTTGGTAGCTACACCTTC. Its translation: CAWSVDRGVGSYTF.

This sequence joins TRBV6-4 and TRBJ2-3; D is possibly TRBD1 (6 bases). The CDR3 extends over 14 amino acids. The ends were cut back, 8 bases at V and 6 bases at J, with 18 bases in the middle. Looked up from germline, CDR1 is MRHNA and CDR2 is SNTAGT. CDR3 loop: CASADSPKGDTQYF. In nucleotides, the CDR3 is TGTGCCAGCGCGGACAGCCCGAAAGGCGATACGCAGTATTTT.

The V gene is TRBV6-5, the J gene TRBJ2-5; tentatively, D is TRBD2 (5 bases). V was trimmed by 7 bases and J by 4 bases, leaving 16 bases between them. This CDR3 spans 14 amino acids. Per germline, CDR1 MNHEY and CDR2 SVGAGI. The CDR3 region is CASTGSRATETQYF. CDR3 bases: TGTGCCAGCACGGGGTCTCGGGCGACAGAGACCCAGTACTTC.

This chain uses TRBV6-1 with TRBJ1-6; D is ambiguous. The CDR3 is 11 amino acids. The V gene's germline CDR1 is MNHNS and CDR2 SASEGT. Between the trimmed V and J ends, which lost 8 bases and 9 bases, there was a span of 8 bases. The DNA of the CDR3 is TGTGCCAGCGCCAGCGGTTCACCCCTCCACTTT. This gives the protein CASASGSPLHF.

In this sample, this clone turned up a few times. This chain connects TRBV4-2 to TRBJ2-5, with 11 bases fitting TRBD2. CDR1 is LGHNA and CDR2 is YNFKEQ in the germline V gene. The J segment lost 5 bases and the V segment lost 4 bases, leaving 9 bases of the junction unmatched. The CDR3 contains 16 residues. The CDR3 loop reads CASSPPAASGRETQYF. CDR3 nucleotides: TGTGCCAGCAGCCCGCCGGCGGCTAGCGGGAGGGAGACCCAGTACTTC.

A remark on this clone: One junction end disagrees with the germline gene, perhaps due to a read error. Within the sample, other DNA sequences also encode this same CDR3. The chain combines TRBV4-1 with TRBJ1-1, with 8 bases fitting TRBD1. This CDR3 has 17 amino acids. CDR1 MGHRA and CDR2 YSYEKL come from the germline V gene. The CDR3 loop is CASRRTGLPPENTEAFF. CDR3 bases: TGCGCCAGCCGAAGGACAGGGCTTCCCCCAGAGAACACTGAAGCCTTCTTT.

V usage is TRBV7-9 and J usage is TRBJ2-3; TRBD2 aligns across 13 bases. Germline V lookup: CDR1 SEHNR, CDR2 FQNEAQ (reference sequence). V gave up 5 bases and J gave up 5 bases; unmatched junction bases: 16. This CDR3 region has 19 residues. In DNA form, the CDR3 reads TGTGCCAGCAGCCTAATGGGAAAGACTAGCGGGGGGCGGATAGATACGCAGTATTTT. It is translated as CASSLMGKTSGGRIDTQYF. Combining the CDR3 with reference TRBV7-9 and TRBJ2-3 gives the whole variable domain DTGVSQNPRHKITKRGQNVTFRCDPISEHNRLYWYRQTLGQGPEFLTYFQNEAQLEKSRLLSDRFSAERPKGSFSTLEIQRTEQGDSAMYLCASSLMGKTSGGRIDTQYFGPGTRLTVL.

The chain carries TRBV10-3 and TRBJ1-1, with D possibly matching TRBD1 (5 bases). The germline V and J ends were trimmed by 2 bases and 4 bases, with 14 bases remaining between them. The V gene's germline CDR1 is ENHRY and CDR2 SYGVKD. The CDR3 is 15 amino acids. The CDR3 nucleotides read TGTGCCATCAGTGAGGGTTTTCAGGGAACCACTGAAGCTTTCTTT. Protein sequence: CAISEGFQGTTEAFF.

This rearrangement joins TRBV7-9 to TRBJ2-7, with D possibly matching TRBD1 (6 bases). The V and J ends lost 2 bases and 7 bases respectively, with 12 bases between them. This CDR3 spans 13 amino acids. CDR1 and CDR2 from the germline V gene are SEHNR and FQNEAQ (reference sequence). CDR3 nucleotides: TGTGCCAGCAGCTTATCATGGGACAAAGAGCAGTACTTC. It specifies CASSLSWDKEQYF.

The chain combines TRBV2 with TRBJ1-3, with D hard to call. The CDR3 totals 13 residues. Trimming took 2 bases from V and 8 from J, leaving 10 bases between them. CDR1 and CDR2 (germline): SNHLY, FYNNEI. DNA for the CDR3: TGTGCCAGCAGTGAAAACACACGGGACACCATATATTTT. Its translation is CASSENTRDTIYF.

The CDR3 DNA sequence: TGTGCCAGCAGCCAAGCTATGTTCAGGTTGAACACTGAAGCTTTCTTT. Protein product: CASSQAMFRLNTEAFF. The V gene is TRBV4-2, the J gene TRBJ1-1; D gene uncertain. There are 16 residues in the CDR3. V lost 1 base and J 0 bases, leaving 12 bases between the germline ends. Germline V gene sequence: CDR1 LGHNA, CDR2 YNFKEQ.

This sequence joins TRBV30 and TRBJ1-1; maybe TRBD1 (6 bases). Trimming took 1 base from V and 9 from J, leaving 9 bases between them. The CDR3 totals 11 residues. CDR1 is GTSNPN, CDR2 SVGIG, per germline (reference sequence). CDR3 nucleotide sequence: TGTGCCTGGAGTGGGACAGTTCAAGCTTTCTTT. This codes for CAWSGTVQAFF. Complete variable domain (other parts from reference TRBV30 and TRBJ1-1): SQTIHQWPATLVQPVGSPLSLECTVEGTSNPNLYWYRQAAGRGLQLLFYSVGIGQISSEVPQNLSASRPQDRQFILSSKKLLLSDSGFYLCAWSGTVQAFFGQGTRLTVV.

The V gene is TRBV4-1, the J gene TRBJ1-2, with D hard to call. This CDR3 spans 14 amino acids. CDR1 is MGHRA, CDR2 YSYEKL, per germline. Trimming stripped 1 base from V and 8 bases from J, with 14 bases between. Here the CDR3 reads CASSQGGTSRGYTF. The CDR3 region has the DNA TGCGCCAGCAGCCAAGGAGGTACCTCGCGGGGCTACACCTTC.

A few counts support this clone. The junction departs from the called germline gene at one end, perhaps through a read error. The sample holds other DNA sequences that translate to the same CDR3. The genes are TRBV29-1 and TRBJ1-6; 10 nucleotides match TRBD1. This CDR3 region has 14 residues. Germline V gene sequence: CDR1 SQVTM, CDR2 ANQGSEA. The CDR3 bases are TGCAGCGTTCGGGACAGGGGAAACAATTCCCCCCTCCACTTT. Protein sequence: CSVRDRGNNSPLHF.

The CDR3 DNA sequence: TGCGCCAGCAGCGCGTCGTCCGGTTCATTTTTCGGGAACACTGAAGCTTTCTTT. Protein: CASSASSGSFFGNTEAFF. The V call is TRBV5-1, the J call TRBJ1-1; D uncertain. Germline V gene lookup returns CDR1 SGHRS and CDR2 YFSETQ. V shed 4 bases and J shed 1 base, with 23 bases lying between them. CDR3 length: 18 amino acids. The complete variable domain, with remaining parts taken from reference TRBV5-1 and TRBJ1-1, reads KAGVTQTPRYLIKTRGQQVTLSCSPISGHRSVSWYQQTPGQGLQFLFEYFSETQRNKGNFPGRFSGRQFSNSRSEMNVSTLELGDSALYLCASSASSGSFFGNTEAFFGQGTRLTVV.

V usage is TRBV27 and J usage is TRBJ1-5, with D possibly being TRBD1 (5 bases). V lost 5 bases to trimming and J lost 10 bases, with 18 bases between them. Per the germline V gene, CDR1 is MNHEY and CDR2 is SMNVEV (reference sequence). This CDR3 has 14 residues. CDR3 coding DNA: TGTGCCAGCAGTCCATTAACCGTCGGGGGTCCCCAGCATTTT. Residues: CASSPLTVGGPQHF.

The chain links TRBV6-1 to TRBJ1-5, with 9 nucleotides matching TRBD1. V gave up 7 bases and J gave up 4 bases; unmatched junction bases: 8. Looked up from germline, CDR1 is MNHNS and CDR2 is SASEGT. This CDR3 is 15 amino acids long. The CDR3 protein is CASKGQGGGNQPQHF. The CDR3 nucleotides are TGTGCCAGCAAGGGACAGGGTGGAGGTAATCAGCCCCAGCATTTT.

The V and J genes are TRBV5-4 and TRBJ1-1; tentatively, D is TRBD1 (5 bases). Trimming stripped 0 bases from V and 5 bases from J, with 17 bases between. The CDR3 runs to 16 residues. Germline assignment: CDR1 SGHNT and CDR2 YYREEE (reference sequence). This CDR3 reads CASSLGGATGVTEAFF. The CDR3 nucleotides are TGTGCCAGCAGCTTGGGTGGGGCAACGGGGGTGACTGAAGCTTTCTTT. The whole variable domain, filled in from reference TRBV5-4 and TRBJ1-1, reads ETGVTQSPTHLIKTRGQQVTLRCSSQSGHNTVSWYQQALGQGPQFIFQYYREEENGRGNFPPRFSGLQFPNYSSELNVNALELDDSALYLCASSLGGATGVTEAFFGQGTRLTVV.

This chain links TRBV7-2 with TRBJ2-3, with 16 nucleotides matching TRBD2. Per the germline V gene, CDR1 is SGHTA and CDR2 is FQGNSA. The CDR3 contains 18 residues. The junction had 9 bases not matched to a gene; V was cut back by 5 bases and J by 4 bases. The CDR3 here is CASSTSGTSGRGADTQYF. The CDR3 coding sequence is TGTGCCAGCAGCACCTCCGGGACTAGCGGGAGGGGGGCAGATACGCAGTATTTT.

Details on this clone: The junction departs from the called germline gene at one end, perhaps through a read error. The V and J genes are TRBV4-1 and TRBJ2-4, with 15 bases matching TRBD2. Per the germline V gene, CDR1 is MGHRA and CDR2 is YSYEKL. This CDR3 has 19 amino acids. In nucleotides, the CDR3 is TGCGCCAGCAGACAAGGACTAGCGGGAGGGCCGGTTACCAAAAACATTCAGTACTTC. Its protein product is CASRQGLAGGPVTKNIQYF.

V and J are TRBV30 and TRBJ2-7; a weak D match, TRBD2 (7 bases). Germline CDR1 reads GTSNPN; CDR2 reads SVGIG (reference sequence). The V end lost 3 bases, the J end lost 5 bases, and 17 bases lay between the germline ends. The length of the CDR3 is 14 residues. The CDR3 bases are TGTGCCTGGAGGGGGGGGACATCCTTAAACGAGCAGTACTTC. Translating gives CAWRGGTSLNEQYF.